The clone carrying this TCR beta chain appeared once. This entry is derived from a study of blood T cell repertoires in COVID-19. Study context: COVID-19 samples collected from the United States, Italy and Spain covered acute and convalescent phases.

Enrolled during active infection, Seattle patients were then followed longitudinally. In germline, CDR1 is LGHDT, CDR2 YNNKEL (reference sequence). The CDR3 is 14 residues long. Trimming stripped 4 bases from V and 3 bases from J, with 13 bases between. Some clones are missing from TCRdb's copy, which holds only in-frame ones; the method was immunoSEQ multiplex PCR. The table shows about 250,000 clones, with about 93% occurring only once. The TCR sequence derives from a man aged 30-40 years with COVID-19, enrolled during active disease. V gene TRBV3-1 (or the pseudogene TRBV3-2) combines with J gene TRBJ2-7, with a weak D call TRBD1 (6 bases). Material for sequencing was peripheral blood. CDR3 DNA: TGTGCCAGCAGCCGCCAGGGGTCATACTACGAGCAGTACTTC. This translates into CASSRQGSYYEQYF.